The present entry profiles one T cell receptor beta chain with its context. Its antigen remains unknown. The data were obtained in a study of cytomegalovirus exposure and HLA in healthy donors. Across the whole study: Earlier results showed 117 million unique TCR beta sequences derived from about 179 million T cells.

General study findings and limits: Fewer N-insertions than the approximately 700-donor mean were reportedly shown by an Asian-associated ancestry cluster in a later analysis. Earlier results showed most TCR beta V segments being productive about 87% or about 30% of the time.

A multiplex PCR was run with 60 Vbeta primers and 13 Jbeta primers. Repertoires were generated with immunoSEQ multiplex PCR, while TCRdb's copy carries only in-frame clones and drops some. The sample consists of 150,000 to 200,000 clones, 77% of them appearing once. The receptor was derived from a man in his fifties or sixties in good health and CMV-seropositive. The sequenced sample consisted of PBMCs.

The DNA for the CDR3 is TGTGCCACCAGCAGACCAAGCTTGAACACTGAAGCTTTCTTT. Amino acids: CATSRPSLNTEAFF. The chain combines TRBV15 with TRBJ1-1; D remains ambiguous. Germline V gene sequence: CDR1 LNHNV, CDR2 YYDKDF (reference sequence). Trimming left V 2 bases short and J 0 bases short, with 7 bases between. CDR3 length equals 14 residues. Full variable domain (missing parts from reference TRBV15 and TRBJ1-1): DAMVIQNPRYQVTQFGKPVTLSCSQTLNHNVMYWYQQKSSQAPKLLFHYYDKDFNNEADTPDNFQSRRPNTSFCFLDIRSPGLGDTAMYLCATSRPSLNTEAFFGQGTRLTVV.